This passage covers 17 T cell receptor beta chains from one sample sequenced in a study of CD8 T cells in ankylosing spondylitis (dated by TCRdb to about 2017). The library was generated by 5' RACE. The instrument given in TCRdb is Illumina HiSeq 2500. TCRdb reprocessing: public reads trimmed at Q25 with fastp, clones called with MiXCR, in-frame beta chains kept. For every CDR3 protein sequence, its rows merge into one entry that carries the most common genes and DNA. In this sample the table shows about 250,000 distinct CDR3 sequences, under 30% of which occur a single time. Over 0.55% of the sample rests with the top ten. The sequenced sample consisted of blood, either unsorted or a sorted T cell fraction (not recorded which). Receptors were obtained from a male donor with ankylosing spondylitis or in good health (not recorded which).

This clonotype appeared a few times. The chain joins TRBV20-1 to TRBJ2-3, with 8 bases aligning to TRBD1. V gave up 5 bases and J gave up 5 bases; unmatched junction bases: 9. The CDR3 is 14 amino acids. CDR1 DFQATT and CDR2 SNEGSKA come from the germline V gene (reference sequence). This chain's CDR3 is CSAPFRGRGDTQYF. The DNA for the CDR3 is TGCAGTGCTCCTTTCAGGGGGCGCGGAGATACGCAGTATTTT.

In this sample, this clonotype turned up many times. This CDR3 is CAISAANTIYF. The CDR3 nucleotides are TGTGCCATCAGCGCTGCAAACACCATATATTTT. The rearrangement joins TRBV10-3 to TRBJ1-3; D is unclear. Germline V CDR1 and CDR2: ENHRY, SYGVKD. This CDR3 comprises 11 residues. V was pared by 6 bases and J by 6 bases, with 6 bases between.

This clonotype appeared a few times. This CDR3 reads CSAGTGSDYGYTF. For the CDR3, the DNA is TGCAGCGCCGGGACAGGGAGCGACTATGGCTACACCTTC. The rearrangement links TRBV29-1 to TRBJ1-2, with 9 nucleotides matching TRBD1. V shed 7 bases and J 3 bases; nucleotides not matched to a gene: 6. CDR1 and CDR2 from the germline V gene are SQVTM and ANQGSEA. The CDR3 contains 13 residues. The complete variable domain, with remaining parts taken from reference TRBV29-1 and TRBJ1-2, reads SAVISQKPSRDICQRGTSLTIQCQVDSQVTMMFWYRQQPGQSLTLIATANQGSEATYESGFVIDKFPISRPNLTFSTLTVSNMSPEDSSIYLCSAGTGSDYGYTFGSGTRLTVV.

The CDR3 sequence: CAAGAGRDTQYF. The DNA for the CDR3 is TGTGCCGCCGGGGCAGGTAGAGATACGCAGTATTTT. The gene calls are TRBV6-5 and TRBJ2-3; D tentatively fits TRBD1 or TRBD2 (5 bases each). Germline CDR1 and CDR2: MNHEY and SVGAGI. The CDR3 consists of 12 residues. Trimming removed 11 bases from V and 5 bases from J, with 14 bases in between.

The table lists this clonotype with a few counts. The CDR3 is CASSLAGTASYEQYF. CDR3 in DNA: TGTGCCAGCAGCTTGGCCGGGACCGCCTCCTACGAGCAGTACTTC. The rearrangement joins TRBV5-5 to TRBJ2-7; D tentatively fits TRBD1 or TRBD2 (5 bases each). The CDR3 contains 15 residues. Germline CDR1 is SGHKS and CDR2 is YYEKEE (reference sequence). V dropped 0 bases and J dropped 0 bases, with 10 bases sitting between them.

This clonotype has ten or more counts. V is TRBV20-1 and J is TRBJ1-1, with 7 positions matching TRBD1. This CDR3 is 13 amino acids long. Per germline, CDR1 DFQATT and CDR2 SNEGSKA (reference sequence). The V and J ends lost 8 bases and 5 bases, in that order; junction bases with no gene match: 11. The CDR3 sequence: CSMVEGAWTEAFF. As DNA, the CDR3 is TGCAGTATGGTTGAGGGGGCTTGGACTGAAGCTTTCTTT.

The chain is built from TRBV20-1 and TRBJ1-6; D is unresolved. Germline V lookup: CDR1 DFQATT, CDR2 SNEGSKA (reference sequence). V was cut by 0 bases and J by 0 bases, with 9 bases left in between. This CDR3 has 16 residues. The CDR3 sequence: CSARDLRSSYNSPLHF. DNA of the CDR3: TGCAGTGCTAGAGATCTCAGAAGCTCCTATAATTCACCCCTCCACTTT.

This clonotype was found many times. The rearrangement uses TRBV6-6 and TRBJ2-7, with no clear D. Germline lookup yields CDR1 MNHNY and CDR2 SVGAGI (reference sequence). The V gene lost 0 bases and the J gene lost 3 bases, with 3 bases spanning the gap. The CDR3 totals 12 residues. The CDR3 DNA sequence: TGTGCCAGCAGTTACTCGTTCTACGAGCAGTACTTC. It codes for CASSYSFYEQYF.

The chain links TRBV20-1 to TRBJ2-7, with a possible D match to TRBD1 (6 bases). CDR1 is DFQATT, CDR2 SNEGSKA, per germline (reference sequence). V lost 3 bases and J 4 bases, leaving 13 bases between the germline ends. This CDR3 has 13 residues. CDR3 bases: TGCAGTGCTAGTCTTGGACAGCTGTACGAGCAGTACTTC. Amino acid sequence: CSASLGQLYEQYF.

This clonotype was found many times. The genes are TRBV7-9 and TRBJ2-1; D is tentatively TRBD1 or TRBD2 (5 bases each). The CDR3 is made up of 12 amino acids. The germline gives CDR1 SEHNR, CDR2 FQNEAQ (reference sequence). V lost 1 base to trimming and J lost 8 bases, with 6 bases between them. The DNA of the CDR3 is TGTGCCAGCAGCTTAGTGGGGGATGAGCAGTTCTTC. This translates into CASSLVGDEQFF.

This clonotype appeared a few times. J is TRBJ1-2 and V is TRBV20-1, with TRBD1 matching over 7 bases. CDR3 length: 12 amino acids. Looked up from germline, CDR1 is DFQATT and CDR2 is SNEGSKA (reference sequence). Germline trimming cut 6 bases from V and 4 bases from J; bases unmatched to any gene: 5. The CDR3 sequence: CSATGTVYGYTF. The DNA for the CDR3 is TGCAGTGCAACCGGGACAGTCTATGGCTACACCTTC.

The rearrangement uses TRBV4-1 and TRBJ1-1, with D uncertain. This CDR3 is built from 15 residues. Germline V gives CDR1 MGHRA, CDR2 YSYEKL. Between the trimmed V and J ends, which lost 1 base and 6 bases, there was a span of 15 bases. The CDR3 sequence: CASSQVVGLTPEAFF. CDR3 DNA sequence: TGCGCCAGCAGCCAAGTAGTAGGCCTGACCCCTGAAGCTTTCTTT.

In its sample, this clonotype was seen a few times. CDR3 sequence (DNA): TGTGCCAGCAGTGTCGGGACAGGGTTCTCACCCCTCCACTTT. Its protein product is CASSVGTGFSPLHF. This chain connects TRBV25-1 to TRBJ1-6; 9 positions match TRBD1. CDR1 is MGHDK and CDR2 is SYGVNS in the germline V gene. The length of the CDR3 is 14 residues. V shed 4 bases, J shed 10 bases, and the junction held 5 bases outside the gene matches.

The chain carries TRBV20-1 and TRBJ2-2, with 13 positions matching TRBD2. Germline V gene data show CDR1 as DFQATT and CDR2 as SNEGSKA (reference sequence). Unmatched junction bases numbered 5, after V lost 6 bases and J lost 1 base. CDR3 length equals 16 residues. The CDR3 loop is CSARTSGGRNTGELFF. CDR3 sequence (DNA): TGCAGTGCGAGGACTAGCGGGGGCCGGAACACCGGGGAGCTGTTTTTT.

This clonotype was detected many times. The CDR3 DNA reads TGCAGTGCTAGTCAGGGTACCCACAATGAGCAGTTCTTC. Translated, it gives CSASQGTHNEQFF. This chain connects TRBV20-1 to TRBJ2-1, with D possibly matching TRBD1 (5 bases). This CDR3 region has 13 residues. The ends were cut back, 3 bases at V and 5 bases at J, with 11 bases in the middle. Germline CDR1 reads DFQATT; CDR2 reads SNEGSKA (reference sequence).

The chain recombines TRBV5-1 with TRBJ2-1; 9 nucleotides agree with TRBD1. Per the germline V gene, CDR1 is SGHRS and CDR2 is YFSETQ. Losses at the gene ends were 4 bases for V and 6 bases for J; bases not matched to a gene: 8. The CDR3 length is 15 residues. CDR3 residues: CASSLGDRALNEQFF. The CDR3 nucleotides are TGCGCCAGCAGCCTGGGGGACAGGGCCCTCAATGAGCAGTTCTTC.

This clonotype came up many times. The chain recombines TRBV20-1 with TRBJ1-6, with TRBD1 matching over 8 bases. Germline assignment: CDR1 DFQATT and CDR2 SNEGSKA (reference sequence). J gave up 10 bases and V 4 bases, and 6 bases lay outside the gene matches. CDR3 length equals 13 residues. In DNA form, the CDR3 reads TGCAGTGCTACGACAGGGGTCGGCTCACCCCTCCACTTT. It yields the protein CSATTGVGSPLHF.